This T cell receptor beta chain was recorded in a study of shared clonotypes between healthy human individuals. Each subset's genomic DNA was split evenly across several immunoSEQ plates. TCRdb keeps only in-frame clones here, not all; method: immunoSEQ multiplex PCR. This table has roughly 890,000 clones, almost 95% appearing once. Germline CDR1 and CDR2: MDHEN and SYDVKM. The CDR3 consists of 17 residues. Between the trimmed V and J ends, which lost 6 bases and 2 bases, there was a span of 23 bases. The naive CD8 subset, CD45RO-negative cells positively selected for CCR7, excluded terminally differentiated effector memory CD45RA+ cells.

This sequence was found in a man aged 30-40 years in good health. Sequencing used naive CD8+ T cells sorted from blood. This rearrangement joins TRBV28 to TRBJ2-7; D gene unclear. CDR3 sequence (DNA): TGTGCCAGCAGCTTCCCAAGGGCGGTTACGGGCGCCTACGAGCAGTACTTC. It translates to CASSFPRAVTGAYEQYF.